Listed here is a single T cell receptor beta chain. What it recognizes is unknown. The TCR beta cDNA libraries contained unique molecular identifiers. A single record per CDR3 protein comes from TCRdb applying MiXCR to the PCR reads. The data contain roughly 650,000 distinct CDR3 sequences, roughly three fifths of them singletons. The CDR3 runs 13 residues. Germline CDR1 and CDR2: MNHEY and SVGEGT. Trimming removed 8 bases at V and 1 base at J, with 11 bases between. This sample was taken from a study of post-analysis software for immune sequencing data. In the study overall: In terms of disease course, relapsing-remitting, secondary progressive and progressive-relapsing multiple sclerosis were included.

Overall study results and limits: People with multiple sclerosis had a significantly lower normalized Chao1 diversity than controls did. TRBV5-6, TRBV5-1 and TRBV20-1 were among a handful of TRBV segments more frequent in patients than controls. F measure showed strong co-clustering of same-batch samples.

The specimen was blood. The J gene is TRBJ2-5, the V gene TRBV6-2 or TRBV6-3; D ambiguous. This TCR was recovered from a girl aged 2-15 years with multiple sclerosis. Here the CDR3 DNA reads TGTGCCAGCCTCATGGGCGGCCAAGAGACCCAGTACTTC. As protein: CASLMGGQETQYF.